A single sample gave rise to the 32 T cell receptor beta chains below, sequenced in a study of cytotoxic CD8 clonotypes in ibrutinib-treated CLL. This table comes from immunoSEQ multiplex PCR, and its TCRdb copy is limited to in-frame clones, with some not included. In the table there are some 46,000 clones, under 75% of which are singletons. Sequences were derived from PBMCs, sampled after 12 months of ibrutinib treatment. The receptors were gathered from a human donor with chronic lymphocytic leukemia.

The chain couples TRBV19 to TRBJ1-3, with a possible D match to TRBD1 (5 bases). The CDR3 consists of 16 residues. CDR1 is LNHDA, CDR2 SQIVND, per germline (reference sequence). V dropped 7 bases and J dropped 5 bases, with 21 bases sitting between them. Written as DNA, the CDR3 is TGTGCCAGTATTACGCCATCAGGGTTTAACAGAAACACCATATATTTT. It yields the protein CASITPSGFNRNTIYF.

V is TRBV2 and J is TRBJ1-6; D is perhaps TRBD1 (5 bases). The ends were cut back, 8 bases at V and 0 bases at J, with 11 bases in the middle. This CDR3 spans 15 amino acids. CDR1 is SNHLY and CDR2 is FYNNEI in the germline V gene. The CDR3 DNA reads TGTGCCAGCGTCATCGACAGCTCCTATAATTCACCCCTCCACTTT. Amino acids: CASVIDSSYNSPLHF.

The genes are TRBV7-8 and TRBJ1-5; D remains ambiguous. The CDR3 contains 15 residues. Germline CDR1 reads SGHVS; CDR2 reads FQNEAQ. V was trimmed by 5 bases and J by 5 bases, leaving 16 bases between them. The CDR3 DNA follows: TGTGCCAGCAGCACCGGGATCCAAAATTATCAGCCCCAGCATTTT. As protein: CASSTGIQNYQPQHF.

V usage is TRBV23-1 and J usage is TRBJ2-5; D ambiguous. Being an ORF, TRBV23-1 has a function that is uncertain. This CDR3 contains 17 residues. Between the trimmed V and J ends, which lost 0 bases and 2 bases, there was a span of 16 bases. CDR3 DNA sequence: TGCGCCAGCAGTCAATCCTGCCAGCTTGTGCTTCAAGAGACCCAGTACTTC. Protein product: CASSQSCQLVLQETQYF.

V is TRBV18 and J is TRBJ1-5, with TRBD1 matching over 9 bases. V trimming: 6 bases; J trimming: 3 bases; junction bases outside the gene matches: 9. Germline V gives CDR1 KGHSH, CDR2 LQKENI. There are 16 residues in the CDR3. CDR3 sequence: CASSPSTGGNNQPQHF. The CDR3 coding sequence is TGTGCCAGCTCGCCTAGCACAGGGGGCAACAATCAGCCCCAGCATTTT.

This chain joins TRBV7-3 and TRBJ2-1; the match to TRBD1 covers 9 bases. Germline CDR1 SGHTA, CDR2 FQGTGA. Trimming removed 5 bases from V and 9 bases from J; junction bases left unmatched: 11. This CDR3 has 15 residues. DNA of the CDR3: TGTGCCAGCAGCCCACGACAGGGGGAGATGAGTGAGCAGTTCTTC. Its protein product is CASSPRQGEMSEQFF.

The V and J genes are TRBV28 and TRBJ1-1; D call uncertain. The V gene's germline CDR1 is MDHEN and CDR2 SYDVKM. The CDR3 is 15 amino acids. The V end was cut by 1 base, the J end by 0 bases, with 9 bases between. The CDR3 region has the DNA TGTGCCAGCAGTTTATCTGGCAGTTTGAACACTGAAGCTTTCTTT. Its translation: CASSLSGSLNTEAFF.

The CDR3 loop reads CASSSLGGGSDEQFF. DNA of the CDR3: TGTGCCAGCAGCTCCCTGGGAGGGGGGAGTGATGAGCAGTTCTTC. The chain employs TRBV5-4 and TRBJ2-1, with D possibly matching TRBD2 (7 bases). The CDR3 has 15 amino acids. In germline, CDR1 is SGHNT, CDR2 YYREEE (reference sequence). V shed 3 bases and J shed 8 bases, with 18 bases lying between them. The variable domain in full, with the rest retrieved from reference TRBV5-4 and TRBJ2-1, is ETGVTQSPTHLIKTRGQQVTLRCSSQSGHNTVSWYQQALGQGPQFIFQYYREEENGRGNFPPRFSGLQFPNYSSELNVNALELDDSALYLCASSSLGGGSDEQFFGPGTRLTVL.

The chain employs TRBV18 and TRBJ1-1, with D possibly matching TRBD1 (5 bases). Trimming shortened V by 3 bases and J by 6 bases, and 11 bases separated the two germline ends. This CDR3 is 13 amino acids long. Germline assignment: CDR1 KGHSH and CDR2 LQKENI. The CDR3 DNA follows: TGTGCCAGCTCACCTGGGGGGAGCGCTGAAGCTTTCTTT. Translated, it gives CASSPGGSAEAFF.

The V call is TRBV5-1, the J call TRBJ2-5; D gene uncertain. The V gene lost 5 bases and the J gene lost 2 bases, with 16 bases spanning the gap. The CDR3 consists of 15 residues. CDR1 is SGHRS and CDR2 is YFSETQ in the germline V gene. The CDR3: CASRPPTAGQETQYF. CDR3 nucleotides: TGCGCCAGCAGACCCCCCACCGCAGGACAAGAGACCCAGTACTTC.

V is TRBV5-1 and J is TRBJ2-2, with a tentative D call TRBD1 (6 bases). Per germline, CDR1 SGHRS and CDR2 YFSETQ. Trimming removed 4 bases at V and 8 bases at J, with 18 bases between. The CDR3 has 15 amino acids. For the CDR3, the DNA is TGCGCCAGCAGCCCGACAGGTACAACACCGGGGGAGCTGTTTTTT. It encodes CASSPTGTTPGELFF.

This clone occurred a few times. CDR3 region: CASGLGAPPGAGGYTF. CDR3 nucleotides: TGTGCTAGTGGTTTGGGGGCACCCCCGGGGGCTGGGGGCTACACCTTC. The rearrangement uses TRBV12-5 and TRBJ1-2, with D perhaps matching TRBD1 (6 bases). Germline V gene sequence: CDR1 LGHNT, CDR2 FRNRAP. V lost 1 base to trimming and J lost 8 bases, with 20 bases between them. The CDR3 runs to 16 residues. Complete variable domain (other parts from reference TRBV12-5 and TRBJ1-2): DARVTQTPRHKVTEMGQEVTMRCQPILGHNTVFWYRQTMMQGLELLAYFRNRAPLDDSGMPKDRFSAEMPDATLATLKIQPSEPRDSAVYFCASGLGAPPGAGGYTFGSGTRLTVV.

The table lists this clone with a few counts. The chain couples TRBV29-1 to TRBJ1-2, with 8 nucleotides matching TRBD1. Losses at the gene ends were 4 bases for V and 4 bases for J; bases not matched to a gene: 5. The germline V gene encodes CDR1 SQVTM and CDR2 ANQGSEA. The CDR3 has 13 amino acids. The CDR3 spells CSVGNDRGYGYTF. The DNA for the CDR3 is TGCAGCGTTGGGAACGACAGGGGCTATGGCTACACCTTC. The full variable domain, in which reference TRBV29-1 and TRBJ1-2 provide the parts outside the CDR3, is SAVISQKPSRDICQRGTSLTIQCQVDSQVTMMFWYRQQPGQSLTLIATANQGSEATYESGFVIDKFPISRPNLTFSTLTVSNMSPEDSSIYLCSVGNDRGYGYTFGSGTRLTVV.

CDR3 sequence reads: CASGVTYGYTF. Written as DNA, the CDR3 is TGCGCCAGCGGGGTAACGTATGGCTACACCTTC. The chain employs TRBV23-1 and TRBJ1-2; D is unclear. TRBV23-1 is an ORF; its function is uncertain. CDR3 length: 11 amino acids. V lost 8 bases to trimming and J lost 5 bases, with 9 bases between them.

The V gene is TRBV18, the J gene TRBJ2-7, with 9 bases fitting TRBD1. The length of the CDR3 is 16 residues. Trimming took 9 bases from V and 3 from J; bases not matched to a gene: 15. From germline, CDR1 is KGHSH and CDR2 LQKENI. CDR3 DNA sequence: TGTGCCAGTTCTTGGACTTTAGGACAGGGGCTCTACGAGCAGTACTTC. Translation: CASSWTLGQGLYEQYF.

V is TRBV5-6 and J is TRBJ2-7; possibly TRBD2 for D (5 bases). The CDR3 sequence is 12 residues long. Germline loops: CDR1 SGHDT, CDR2 YYEEEE. Trimming shortened V by 3 bases and J by 6 bases, and 10 bases separated the two germline ends. The CDR3: CASSSRRSEQYF. The CDR3 bases are TGTGCCAGCAGCTCTCGGAGGTCCGAGCAGTACTTC.

The V call is TRBV6-1, the J call TRBJ1-3; 9 positions match TRBD1. V lost 4 bases and J lost 0; bases outside the gene matches: 4. The CDR3 loop spans 16 amino acids. Looked up from germline, CDR1 is MNHNS and CDR2 is SASEGT. DNA of the CDR3: TGTGCCAGCAGTGTGGGACAGGGAGACTCTGGAAACACCATATATTTT. Translating gives CASSVGQGDSGNTIYF.

A few counts support this clone. V gene TRBV7-2 combines with J gene TRBJ2-1; 9 bases agree with TRBD2. J gave up 2 bases and V 1 base, and 12 bases lay outside the gene matches. This CDR3 is 19 amino acids long. CDR1 and CDR2 (germline): SGHTA, FQGNSA. CDR3 loop: CASSLEALFSGGTYNEQFF. In DNA, the CDR3 is TGTGCCAGCAGCTTAGAGGCTCTATTTAGCGGGGGTACCTACAATGAGCAGTTCTTC.

The V and J genes are TRBV5-1 and TRBJ1-6; the D is unclear. This CDR3 has 16 amino acids. The germline gives CDR1 SGHRS, CDR2 YFSETQ. Trimming took 0 bases from V and 0 from J, leaving 7 bases between them. CDR3 coding DNA: TGCGCCAGCAGCTTGGATTGGGGCTCCTATAATTCACCCCTCCACTTT. This encodes CASSLDWGSYNSPLHF.

V gene TRBV27 combines with J gene TRBJ1-4, with 9 nucleotides matching TRBD1. The V gene's germline CDR1 is MNHEY and CDR2 SMNVEV (reference sequence). CDR3 length: 16 residues. V trimming: 5 bases; J trimming: 8 bases; junction bases outside the gene matches: 12. The CDR3 DNA is TGTGCCAGCAGTCCGCACACGACAGGGGGTTCGGAAAAACTGTTTTTT. This sequence encodes CASSPHTTGGSEKLFF.

The chain uses TRBV7-2 and TRBJ1-3, with a tentative D call TRBD1 (5 bases). Trimming shortened V by 3 bases and J by 1 base, and 13 bases separated the two germline ends. Germline lookup yields CDR1 SGHTA and CDR2 FQGNSA. The length of the CDR3 is 16 residues. The DNA for the CDR3 is TGTGCCAGCAGCTTCATGGGGGATCAATCTGGAAACACCATATATTTT. As protein: CASSFMGDQSGNTIYF.

This clone came up once. The V and J genes are TRBV9 and TRBJ2-1; 14 bases line up with TRBD2. This CDR3 spans 17 amino acids. Germline CDR1 SGDLS, CDR2 YYNGEE. V lost 6 bases and J lost 5; bases outside the gene matches: 10. CDR3 sequence: CASKRTSGGQGHNEQFF. DNA for the CDR3: TGTGCCAGCAAGAGGACTAGCGGGGGGCAGGGCCACAATGAGCAGTTCTTC.

The rearrangement uses TRBV6-4 and TRBJ1-1; 9 bases fit TRBD1. Germline V gives CDR1 MRHNA, CDR2 SNTAGT. V was clipped by 4 bases and J by 5 bases; unmatched bases: 14. The CDR3 is 17 amino acids. The CDR3 sequence is CASSASPGGQGFTEAFF. The CDR3 DNA reads TGTGCCAGCAGTGCCAGCCCGGGGGGACAGGGTTTTACTGAAGCTTTCTTT.

The gene calls are TRBV7-8 and TRBJ1-1; D perhaps matches TRBD1 (5 bases). The CDR3 has 14 amino acids. Trimming cost V 1 base and J 8 bases, with 14 bases left between them. CDR1 SGHVS and CDR2 FQNEAQ come from the germline V gene. The CDR3 sequence is CASSLEIRAGEAFF. Here the CDR3 DNA reads TGTGCCAGCAGCTTAGAGATCAGGGCTGGAGAAGCTTTCTTT.

This clone came up many times. In nucleotides, the CDR3 is TGTGCCAGCAGCTTAGAAGGGGGCTTGGACTATGGCTACACCTTC. Translating gives CASSLEGGLDYGYTF. This rearrangement joins TRBV7-9 to TRBJ1-2; 7 bases line up with TRBD1. J gave up 3 bases and V 1 base, and 5 bases lay outside the gene matches. The CDR3 runs to 15 residues. CDR1 and CDR2 (germline): SEHNR, FQNEAQ (reference sequence).

The V gene is TRBV10-3, the J gene TRBJ1-1; tentatively, D is TRBD1 (5 bases). In germline, CDR1 is ENHRY, CDR2 SYGVKD. The CDR3 runs to 13 residues. The ends were cut back, 7 bases at V and 1 base at J, with 10 bases in the middle. The CDR3 loop reads CAIMYRRNTEAFF. The CDR3 DNA follows: TGTGCCATCATGTACAGGCGGAACACTGAAGCTTTCTTT.

In its sample, this clone was seen a few times. This chain joins TRBV19 and TRBJ1-5; 7 bases line up with TRBD1. CDR1 and CDR2 from the germline V gene are LNHDA and SQIVND (reference sequence). V lost 8 bases to trimming and J lost 2 bases; unmatched junction nucleotides: 3. The CDR3 consists of 13 residues. The DNA for the CDR3 is TGTGCCAGTGGACAGGAGGGCAATCAGCCCCAGCATTTT. Protein sequence: CASGQEGNQPQHF.

The chain couples TRBV18 to TRBJ1-2; 8 nucleotides match TRBD1. Germline CDR1 and CDR2: KGHSH and LQKENI. The ends lost 6 bases at V and 4 bases at J; junction bases unmatched: 7. CDR3 length: 14 residues. Here the CDR3 reads CASSQGAVGYGYTF. The CDR3 nucleotides read TGTGCCAGCTCCCAGGGGGCGGTCGGCTATGGCTACACCTTC.

The chain joins TRBV19 to TRBJ2-7; D is undetermined. V gave up 4 bases and J gave up 2 bases, with 9 bases separating them. This CDR3 has 13 residues. Per germline, CDR1 LNHDA and CDR2 SQIVND (reference sequence). The CDR3, as DNA: TGTGCCAGTAGTACAGGAACGACCTACGAGCAGTACTTC. Translated: CASSTGTTYEQYF.

Written as DNA, the CDR3 is TGTGCCACCAGCATAGGACGCAATCAGCCCCAGCATTTT. It translates to CATSIGRNQPQHF. The rearrangement joins TRBV15 to TRBJ1-5; D ambiguous. CDR1 and CDR2 (germline): LNHNV, YYDKDF (reference sequence). Deletions cut 4 bases from V and 2 bases from J, with 6 bases between. The CDR3 has 13 residues.

V gene TRBV4-1 combines with J gene TRBJ1-3, with 8 bases fitting TRBD1. The CDR3 extends over 19 amino acids. V gave up 1 base and J gave up 1 base; unmatched junction bases: 12. CDR1 is MGHRA, CDR2 YSYEKL, per germline. The CDR3 nucleotides are TGCGCCAGCAGCCAAGGGGGACGAGGCCGGACAGGGTCTGGAAACACCATATATTTT. This gives the protein CASSQGGRGRTGSGNTIYF.

This chain uses TRBV9 with TRBJ2-3; a possible D gene is TRBD1 (7 bases). The V end lost 1 base, the J end lost 0 bases, and 12 bases lay between the germline ends. This CDR3 comprises 16 residues. Germline CDR1 is SGDLS and CDR2 is YYNGEE. The CDR3 loop reads CASSVLRGTSTDTQYF. The CDR3 DNA reads TGTGCCAGCAGCGTACTCAGGGGGACTAGCACAGATACGCAGTATTTT.